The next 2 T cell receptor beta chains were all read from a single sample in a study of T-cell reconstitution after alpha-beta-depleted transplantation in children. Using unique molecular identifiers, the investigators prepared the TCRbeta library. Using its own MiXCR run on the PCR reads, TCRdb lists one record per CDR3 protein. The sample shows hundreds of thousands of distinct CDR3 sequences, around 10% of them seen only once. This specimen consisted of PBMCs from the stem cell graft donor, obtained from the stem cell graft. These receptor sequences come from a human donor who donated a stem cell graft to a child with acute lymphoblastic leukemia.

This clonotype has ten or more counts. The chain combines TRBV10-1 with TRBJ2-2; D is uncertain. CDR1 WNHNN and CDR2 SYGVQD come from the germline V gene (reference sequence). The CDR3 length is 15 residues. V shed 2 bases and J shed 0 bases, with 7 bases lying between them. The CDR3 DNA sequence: TGCGCCAGCAGTGAGGGGGTCGCGAACACCGGGGAGCTGTTTTTT. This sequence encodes CASSEGVANTGELFF.

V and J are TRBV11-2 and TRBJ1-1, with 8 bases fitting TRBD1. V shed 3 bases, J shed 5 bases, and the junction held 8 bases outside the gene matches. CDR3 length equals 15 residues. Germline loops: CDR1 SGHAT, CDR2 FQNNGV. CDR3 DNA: TGTGCCAGCAGCTTGGCTGACAGGGGAGTAACTGAAGCTTTCTTT. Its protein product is CASSLADRGVTEAFF.